This is a list of T cell receptor beta chains from one sample in a study of blood T cell dynamics during melanoma immunotherapy. Produced via immunoSEQ multiplex PCR; TCRdb's table is partial and in-frame only. Seen here are 6,000 to 8,500 clones, roughly 84% observed once, and the top ten hold roughly 5.5%. The specimen was blood, collected from a patient treated with checkpoint blockade. The receptors shown here come from a human donor with melanoma. CDR3s leave out the opening cysteine and the closing phenylalanine or tryptophan.

11	TRBV29-1	TRBJ1-2	SVEDLGRSGYT
15	TRBV5-4	TRBJ1-1	ASSLGGTGTSSGEAF
16	TRBV19	TRBJ1-2	ASSINRQGYTSSYGYT
12	TRBV7-8	TRBJ1-2	ASSLAMKSYGYT
15	TRBV5-1	TRBJ1-4	ASSRGTGTGTNEKLF
13	TRBV5-1	TRBJ2-1	ASSLGSGERGGQF
12	TRBV10-2	TRBJ1-5	ASSDSHSNQPQH
11	TRBV18	TRBJ1-1	ASSPYGNTEAF
14	TRBV6-1	TRBJ2-7	ASSEAATSGSYEQY
13	TRBV27	TRBJ1-2	ASSPLEGLSWGYT
12	TRBV7-6	TRBJ1-1	ASSLALLNTEAF
10	TRBV2	TRBJ2-7	ASSPTFYEQY
13	TRBV6-6	TRBJ1-1	ASSYSSPVNTEAF
10	TRBV6-5	TRBJ2-1	ASRSDGGSEF
11	TRBV6-1	TRBJ1-3	ASSETAGNTIY
13	TRBV5-1	TRBJ1-2	ASRHRESPNYGYT
12	TRBV19	TRBJ1-5	ASSIRGWNQPQH
14	TRBV6-1	TRBJ1-2	ASSEGRGASFDGYT
15	TRBV6-1	TRBJ2-6	ASSDGLWASGANVLT
11	TRBV6-1	TRBJ1-2	ASSERTDYGYT
12	TRBV19	TRBJ1-2	ASTGQGLVGGYT
18	TRBV4-1	TRBJ2-7	ASSQNLAGSGGARSYEQY
13	TRBV5-5	TRBJ1-6	ASSLLGQGYSPLH
14	TRBV6-6	TRBJ1-1	ASSYSGGRVNTEAF
13	TRBV5-1	TRBJ1-4	ASSFQGTDNEKLF
19	TRBV7-6	TRBJ2-6	ASSLAGTASPLSSGANVLT
13	TRBV7-6	NA	ASSLMGGASYEQY